This T cell receptor (beta chain) was documented in a study of shared T cell receptors in the human thymus. CDR1 and CDR2 (germline): MGHRA, YSYEKL. The CDR3 is made up of 17 amino acids. V lost 2 bases and J lost 0, with 14 bases in between. This table comes from immunoSEQ multiplex PCR, and its TCRdb copy is limited to in-frame clones, with some not included. The sample lists more than 550,000 clones, about 89% occurring once. This sample was also put to use in a study of human thymus T cells. From that second work: Donor material was obtained from healthy Finnish infants undergoing corrective surgery for congenital heart defects. In corrective heart surgery, resections were taken, and these provided the thymus tissue. Repertoires from thymus and blood appeared to show biased V and J gene usage. There were highly overlapping thymic repertoires among unrelated individuals, as related research reported.

Material: thymocytes. The V and J genes are TRBV4-1 and TRBJ1-3; D is possibly TRBD1 (5 bases). This receptor was identified in a boy under two years old with a congenital heart defect. The CDR3 region is CASSQKIDSSSGNTIYF. The DNA for the CDR3 is TGCGCCAGCAGCCAAAAAATCGACAGCAGCTCTGGAAACACCATATATTTT.